These 21 T cell receptor beta chains came from one sample sequenced in a study of identical twins. TCRdb re-called the 5' RACE reads through MiXCR, storing one row per CDR3 protein. The sample includes under 350,000 distinct CDR3 sequences, roughly 9.8% of them seen just once. This sample also appeared in a second study, on yellow fever vaccine responses in identical twins.

Input material: CD8+ T cells sorted from blood. These receptor sequences come from a woman younger than 30 in good health.

The chain employs TRBV30 and TRBJ2-1; weak D call: TRBD2 (6 bases). Germline loops: CDR1 GTSNPN, CDR2 SVGIG (reference sequence). This CDR3 spans 13 amino acids. The V gene lost 0 bases and the J gene lost 4 bases, with 7 bases spanning the gap. The DNA of the CDR3 is TGTGCCTGGAGTGTACGGGGGTACAATGAGCAGTTCTTC. It codes for CAWSVRGYNEQFF.

This rearrangement joins TRBV29-1 to TRBJ2-7, with TRBD2 matching over 11 bases. J lost 4 bases, V lost 1 base, and 12 bases had no gene match. CDR1 SQVTM and CDR2 ANQGSEA come from the germline V gene. This CDR3 spans 17 amino acids. The CDR3: CSVEAKSIAGGRYEQYF. The CDR3 nucleotides read TGCAGCGTTGAAGCCAAATCAATAGCGGGAGGGAGGTACGAGCAGTACTTC.

The gene calls are TRBV7-9 and TRBJ2-7; possibly TRBD1 for D (6 bases). This CDR3 contains 14 residues. Germline V gene lookup returns CDR1 SEHNR and CDR2 FQNEAQ (reference sequence). V was pared by 5 bases and J by 2 bases, with 13 bases between. CDR3 sequence (DNA): TGTGCCAGCAGCCATCGACAGGATCCCTACGAGCAGTACTTC. Translating it yields CASSHRQDPYEQYF.

The chain joins TRBV20-1 to TRBJ2-7, with a weak D call TRBD1 (5 bases). The CDR3 is 17 amino acids. CDR1 and CDR2 from the germline V gene are DFQATT and SNEGSKA (reference sequence). V was shortened by 0 bases and J by 2 bases, with 20 bases between the two germline ends. The CDR3 nucleotides read TGCAGTGCTAGAGATCTTATCCCAGGGAAGATGGCCTACGAGCAGTACTTC. It encodes CSARDLIPGKMAYEQYF.

The chain links TRBV2 to TRBJ2-6; no clear D gene. CDR1 SNHLY and CDR2 FYNNEI come from the germline V gene. The V gene lost 9 bases and the J gene lost 0 bases, with 12 bases spanning the gap. The CDR3 sequence is 15 residues long. For the CDR3, the DNA is TGTGCCAGACAGACCCCCCTCTCTGGGGCCAACGTCCTGACTTTC. The encoded protein is CARQTPLSGANVLTF.

J is TRBJ2-3 and V is TRBV6-9, with 11 bases lining up with TRBD1. This CDR3 is built from 16 residues. J was trimmed by 4 bases and V by 8 bases; bases with no gene match: 11. Germline V gene data show CDR1 as MNHGY and CDR2 as SVAAGI. In DNA, the CDR3 is TGTGCCAGCCAGGGAACCGGGACAGGGGGTGCAGATACGCAGTATTTT. Protein sequence: CASQGTGTGGADTQYF.

Regarding this clonotype: An end of the junction does not agree with germline; a read error may underlie this. The CDR3 region is CASSLGDPTF. The CDR3 coding sequence is TGTGCCAGCAGCTTAGGGGACCCGACCTTC. The chain carries TRBV7-9 and TRBJ2-1, with D perhaps matching TRBD1 or TRBD2 (5 bases each). Germline V gene sequence: CDR1 SEHNR, CDR2 FQNEAQ (reference sequence). There are 10 residues in the CDR3.

Many counts were recorded for this clonotype. The chain joins TRBV4-1 to TRBJ2-7; D gene ambiguous. V dropped 3 bases and J dropped 1 base, with 7 bases sitting between them. CDR1 and CDR2 (germline): MGHRA, YSYEKL. The CDR3 length is 13 residues. The CDR3 DNA sequence: TGCGCCAGCAGCCACGACGGATCCTACGAGCAGTACTTC. Its protein is CASSHDGSYEQYF.

This clonotype turned up a few times. The V gene is TRBV5-6, the J gene TRBJ2-1; 10 positions agree with TRBD1. The trim removed 2 bases at V and 7 bases at J, leaving 9 bases unmatched. CDR1 SGHDT and CDR2 YYEEEE come from the germline V gene. The CDR3 runs 16 residues. The CDR3 DNA follows: TGTGCCAGCAGCTTATCCCTCGGGACAGGGGAGAATGAGCAGTTCTTC. Protein sequence: CASSLSLGTGENEQFF.

The chain recombines TRBV14 with TRBJ2-2, with D possibly TRBD1 on 5 matching bases. The V end was cut by 1 base, the J end by 4 bases, with 13 bases between. This CDR3 has 16 amino acids. Germline CDR1 and CDR2: SGHDN and FVKESK. The CDR3 region has the DNA TGTGCCAGCAGCCAAGCTATTTGGACAAGCACCGGGGAGCTGTTTTTT. It encodes CASSQAIWTSTGELFF.

This clonotype was picked up a small number of times. The chain links TRBV5-1 to TRBJ2-7, with 8 bases that match TRBD1. V shed 5 bases and J 7 bases; nucleotides not matched to a gene: 11. The CDR3 is made up of 14 amino acids. Germline CDR1 SGHRS, CDR2 YFSETQ. CDR3 nucleotides: TGCGCCAGCAGTAGGGGGCAGGGGGCTGAAGAGCAGTACTTC. Protein: CASSRGQGAEEQYF.

This clonotype was picked up many times. The chain carries TRBV3-1 and TRBJ2-3, with TRBD2 matching 9 bases. The length of the CDR3 is 15 residues. Germline-derived CDR1 and CDR2 are LGHDT and YNNKEL (reference sequence). V was pared by 1 base and J by 2 bases, with 1 base of the junction left unmatched. As DNA, the CDR3 is TGTGCCAGCAGCCAAGCTAGCGGGGTCACAGATACGCAGTATTTT. It yields the protein CASSQASGVTDTQYF.

V is TRBV10-1 and J is TRBJ2-3; 7 nucleotides match TRBD2. The germline V gene has CDR1 WNHNN and CDR2 SYGVQD (reference sequence). Trimming took 2 bases from V and 0 from J; bases not matched to a gene: 5. The CDR3 has 16 amino acids. The CDR3 spells CASSERPGLSTDTQYF. The CDR3 bases are TGCGCCAGCAGTGAGCGGCCGGGACTAAGCACAGATACGCAGTATTTT.

This chain uses TRBV3-1 with TRBJ2-3, with TRBD2 identical over 12 bases. This CDR3 is 18 amino acids long. The V and J ends lost 3 bases and 2 bases, in that order; junction bases with no gene match: 9. Germline V gives CDR1 LGHDT, CDR2 YNNKEL (reference sequence). CDR3 sequence (DNA): TGTGCCAGCAGCCATCCTTGCCTAGCGGGAGGGAACACAGATACGCAGTATTTT. This encodes CASSHPCLAGGNTDTQYF.

This clonotype has a count of ten or more. The gene calls are TRBV20-1 and TRBJ1-1; D may be TRBD1 (5 bases). The CDR3 sequence is 14 residues long. The V and J ends lost 0 bases and 7 bases respectively, with 15 bases between them. Germline values: CDR1 DFQATT, CDR2 SNEGSKA (reference sequence). The CDR3 reads CSAREGPDYVEAFF. In DNA form, the CDR3 reads TGCAGTGCTAGAGAGGGACCGGACTACGTTGAAGCTTTCTTT.

The V and J genes are TRBV27 and TRBJ2-1; 9 bases line up with TRBD2. Per germline, CDR1 MNHEY and CDR2 SMNVEV (reference sequence). V lost 2 bases, J lost 10 bases, and 3 bases stayed unmatched. This CDR3 has 13 amino acids. The CDR3 sequence: CASSLRLADEQFF. In DNA, the CDR3 is TGTGCCAGCAGTTTACGACTAGCGGACGAGCAGTTCTTC.

This clonotype was recorded a few times. V gene TRBV4-2 combines with J gene TRBJ2-1; the match to TRBD2 covers 7 bases. Trimming took 4 bases from V and 7 from J; bases not matched to a gene: 22. Germline CDR1 reads LGHNA; CDR2 reads YNFKEQ. The CDR3 loop spans 19 amino acids. The DNA of the CDR3 is TGTGCCAGCAGCCTAGGCCGAAACTCCGGGTCCCCAGCGGGGAATGAGCAGTTCTTC. Its translation: CASSLGRNSGSPAGNEQFF.

There are many counts of this clonotype. The V and J genes are TRBV28 and TRBJ2-7; unclear D gene. The V gene's germline CDR1 is MDHEN and CDR2 SYDVKM. Deletions cut 5 bases from V and 0 bases from J, with 5 bases between. The CDR3 has 12 residues. Here the CDR3 reads CASSHLSYEQYF. The CDR3 DNA reads as TGTGCCAGCAGTCACCTCTCCTACGAGCAGTACTTC.

At least ten counts were recorded for this clonotype. This rearrangement joins TRBV4-1 to TRBJ2-1; D might be TRBD2 (5 bases). CDR3 length: 12 amino acids. Germline CDR1 and CDR2: MGHRA and YSYEKL. The germline V and J ends were trimmed by 3 bases and 9 bases, with 9 bases remaining between them. The CDR3 loop reads CASSHLAGEQFF. In nucleotides, the CDR3 is TGCGCCAGCAGCCATCTAGCCGGTGAGCAGTTCTTC.

V is TRBV9 and J is TRBJ2-6; D gene unclear. V gave up 0 bases and J gave up 1 base, with 5 bases separating them. Germline CDR1 reads SGDLS; CDR2 reads YYNGEE. The CDR3 has 15 residues. The DNA of the CDR3 is TGTGCCAGCAGCGTAGACGATTCTGGGGCCAACGTCCTGACTTTC. Translating gives CASSVDDSGANVLTF.

In this sample, this clonotype turned up a few times. The chain recombines TRBV7-2 with TRBJ2-1; 12 nucleotides agree with TRBD2. The ends lost 1 base at V and 7 bases at J; junction bases unmatched: 8. Germline CDR1 SGHTA, CDR2 FQGNSA. CDR3 length: 17 residues. CDR3 sequence (DNA): TGTGCCAGCAGCTTAGTTCCCGGACTAGCGGGATTAAATGAGCAGTTCTTC. It specifies CASSLVPGLAGLNEQFF.